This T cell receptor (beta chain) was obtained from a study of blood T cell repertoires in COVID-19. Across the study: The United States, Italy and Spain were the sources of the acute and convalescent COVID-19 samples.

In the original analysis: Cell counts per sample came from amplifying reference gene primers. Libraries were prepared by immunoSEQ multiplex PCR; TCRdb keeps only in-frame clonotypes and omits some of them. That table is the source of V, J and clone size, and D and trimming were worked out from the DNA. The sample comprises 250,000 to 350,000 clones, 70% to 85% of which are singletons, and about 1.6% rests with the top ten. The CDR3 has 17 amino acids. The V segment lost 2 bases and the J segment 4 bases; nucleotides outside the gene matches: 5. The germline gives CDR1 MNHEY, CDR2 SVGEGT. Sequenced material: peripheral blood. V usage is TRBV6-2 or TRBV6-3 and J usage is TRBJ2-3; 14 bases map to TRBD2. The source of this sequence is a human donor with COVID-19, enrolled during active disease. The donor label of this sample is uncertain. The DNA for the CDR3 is TGTGCCAGCAGTTACGGGACTAGCGGGAGTGGGTCAGATACGCAGTATTTT. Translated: CASSYGTSGSGSDTQYF.